A selection of T cell receptor beta chains follows, all from one sample in a study of cytomegalovirus exposure and HLA in healthy donors. TCRdb's copy holds only in-frame clones and misses some; the assay was immunoSEQ multiplex PCR. The data hold some 82,000 clones, with approximately 84% observed a single time. Material for sequencing was PBMCs. The receptors shown here come from a woman between 50 and 59 years old in good health and CMV-seronegative. CDR3s include the opening cysteine and the closing phenylalanine or tryptophan. The D gene is left open where the match is weak. A clone size is listed for some rows: how often the clone was seen (once, few, many), or a class if it is expanded.

clone size	V gene	D gene	J gene	CDR3 protein	CDR3 DNA
few	TRBV19	.	TRBJ1-4	CASSLGPGSNEKLFF	TGTGCCAGTAGCCTTGGGCCGGGGTCTAATGAAAAACTGTTTTTT
once	TRBV9	.	TRBJ1-2	CASSVDTGGLGGYTF	TGTGCCAGCAGCGTAGATACAGGAGGGTTGGGTGGCTACACCTTC
.	TRBV6-1	.	TRBJ1-3	CASSEEQGNTIYF	TGTGCCAGCAGTGAAGAACAGGGAAACACCATATATTTT
.	TRBV9	TRBD1	TRBJ1-1	CASSPRQGTEAFF	TGTGCCAGCAGCCCCCGACAGGGAACTGAAGCTTTCTTT
.	TRBV4-1	.	TRBJ1-2	CASSQDAGANYGYTF	TGCGCCAGCAGCCAAGATGCAGGCGCTAACTATGGCTACACCTTC
.	TRBV15	TRBD2	TRBJ2-3	CATSVGGGLVSDTQYF	TGTGCCACCAGCGTCGGGGGGGGGCTTGTATCAGATACGCAGTATTTT
.	TRBV6-1	TRBD1	TRBJ1-1	CASRAPEGQTSQAFF	TGTGCCAGCAGGGCCCCGGAGGGACAGACCTCCCAAGCTTTCTTT
.	TRBV4-3	.	TRBJ1-3	CASSQGGGSGNTIYF	TGCGCCAGCAGCCAAGGGGGCGGATCTGGAAACACCATATATTTT
once	TRBV5-1	.	TRBJ1-1	CASSLGQSNTEAFF	TGCGCCAGCAGCTTGGGACAGTCGAACACTGAAGCTTTCTTT
.	TRBV5-6	TRBD2	TRBJ2-1	CASSRTSGGYNEQFF	TGTGCCAGCAGCCGGACTAGCGGGGGGTACAATGAGCAGTTCTTC
.	TRBV10-3	TRBD1	TRBJ2-2	CAISESDRDTGELFF	TGTGCCATCAGTGAGTCGGACAGGGACACCGGGGAGCTGTTTTTT
few	TRBV29-1	.	TRBJ1-2	CSVVGAQGYTF	TGCAGCGTTGTGGGGGCGCAGGGCTACACCTTC
.	TRBV9	.	TRBJ2-7	CASSVSTGQGEQYF	TGTGCCAGCAGCGTATCAACAGGACAAGGGGAGCAGTACTTC
.	TRBV15	.	TRBJ1-1	CATSSQRGNTEAFF	TGTGCCACCAGCAGCCAAAGGGGGAACACTGAAGCTTTCTTT
few	TRBV9	TRBD2	TRBJ2-1	CASTPTPSGLYNEQFF	TGTGCCAGCACCCCAACGCCTAGCGGGCTCTACAATGAGCAGTTCTTC
.	TRBV9	TRBD1	TRBJ1-1	CASSVEDRRNTEAFF	TGTGCCAGCAGCGTAGAGGACAGGAGGAACACTGAAGCTTTCTTT
.	TRBV6-6	TRBD1	TRBJ1-2	CASSLGQGGGYTF	TGTGCCAGCAGCCTAGGACAGGGTGGTGGCTACACCTTC
.	TRBV4-1	TRBD1	TRBJ1-1	CASSLQDRGMHTEAFF	TGCGCCAGCAGCCTCCAGGACAGGGGGATGCACACTGAAGCTTTCTTT
.	TRBV10-3	TRBD1	TRBJ2-2	CAISEQTGVYTGELFF	TGTGCCATCAGTGAGCAGACAGGGGTTTACACCGGGGAGCTGTTTTTT
.	TRBV7-6	TRBD1	TRBJ1-1	CASSMTDRGSTEAFF	TGTGCCAGCAGCATGACGGACAGGGGGAGCACTGAAGCTTTCTTT
.	TRBV18	TRBD2	TRBJ2-1	CASSPGASGNNEQFF	TGTGCCAGCTCACCAGGGGCTAGCGGCAACAATGAGCAGTTCTTC
.	TRBV5-8	.	TRBJ1-4	CASSSRGKNEKLFF	TGTGCCAGCAGCTCGCGAGGGAAGAATGAAAAACTGTTTTTT
.	TRBV10-3	TRBD2	TRBJ2-1	CAIKGTSGREDEQFF	TGTGCCATCAAGGGGACTAGCGGGAGGGAGGATGAGCAGTTCTTC
.	TRBV6-1	.	TRBJ1-2	CASPGGGGPYGYTF	TGTGCCAGCCCCGGTGGCGGGGGACCCTATGGCTACACCTTC
.	TRBV29-1	.	TRBJ2-7	CSVRDIPGYEQYF	TGCAGCGTACGGGACATCCCCGGCTACGAGCAGTACTTC
.	TRBV7-9	.	TRBJ1-1	CASGNRGEEAFF	TGTGCCAGCGGGAATCGGGGGGAGGAGGCTTTCTTT
.	TRBV11-3	TRBD1	TRBJ2-3	CASSLRQGGTDTQYF	TGTGCCAGCAGCTTAAGACAGGGTGGCACAGATACGCAGTATTTT
.	TRBV30	.	TRBJ1-2	CASGAYGYTF	TGTGCCTCAGGGGCCTATGGCTACACCTTC
.	TRBV5-8	.	TRBJ2-7	CASRHYKGGAQQYF	TGTGCCAGCAGACACTATAAAGGGGGGGCTCAGCAGTACTTC
.	TRBV5-1	.	TRBJ2-5	CASSLGYSQGSETQYF	TGCGCCAGCAGCTTGGGTTACTCCCAGGGGTCGGAGACCCAGTACTTC
once	TRBV4-2	TRBD1	TRBJ1-3	CASSPQGAGNTIYF	TGTGCCAGCAGCCCACAGGGGGCTGGAAACACCATATATTTT
.	TRBV28	TRBD1	TRBJ2-7	CASSSIIGQAYEQYF	TGTGCCAGCAGTTCCATAATCGGACAGGCCTACGAGCAGTACTTC
.	TRBV5-8	TRBD1	TRBJ1-3	CASSHRTGRGNTIYF	TGTGCCAGCAGCCACCGGACAGGGAGAGGAAACACCATATATTTT
.	TRBV9	TRBD1	TRBJ1-2	CASSVDRSNRDRVNRGYTF	TGTGCCAGCAGCGTAGACCGCTCTAACCGGGACAGGGTGAATCGTGGCTACACCTTC
.	TRBV30	TRBD1	TRBJ1-5	CAWTVWVVAGTEVLYGNQPQHF	TGTGCCTGGACAGTTTGGGTGGTTGCCGGGACAGAGGTTTTGTATGGCAATCAGCCCCAGCATTTT
.	TRBV6-1	.	TRBJ1-2	CASSELTRVYYGYTF	TGTGCCAGCAGTGAGTTGACCAGGGTCTACTATGGCTACACCTTC
.	TRBV6-1	.	TRBJ1-1	CASSDELVNTEAFF	TGTGCCAGCAGTGATGAGTTGGTGAACACTGAAGCTTTCTTT